This T cell receptor beta chain was found in a study of Graves' ophthalmopathy and Graves' hyperthyroidism. The CDR3 extends over 12 amino acids. V gave up 3 bases and J gave up 5 bases, with 5 bases separating them. Per germline, CDR1 SNHLY and CDR2 FYNNEI. This clonotype has at least ten counts. Its specificity is not known. Whole-study results and caveats: Discriminating ophthalmopathy from stable hyperthyroidism, a 13-signature model attained a sensitivity of approximately 90% and a specificity of 81.08%.

Amplified TCR beta CDR3 regions were obtained using RNA transcripts as template. RT-PCR with HTBI primers came first, then second-round multiplex PCR. Using its own MiXCR run on the multiplex PCR reads, TCRdb lists one record per CDR3 protein. The sample has 11,000 to 15,000 distinct CDR3 sequences; approximately 53% are singletons. Sequenced sample: peripheral blood. The chain is built from TRBV2 and TRBJ1-5; no clear D gene. The source of this sequence is a woman aged 30 to 39 with Graves' ophthalmopathy. The DNA for the CDR3 is TGTGCCAGCAGTGACAGATATCAGCCCCAGCATTTT. Amino acids: CASSDRYQPQHF.